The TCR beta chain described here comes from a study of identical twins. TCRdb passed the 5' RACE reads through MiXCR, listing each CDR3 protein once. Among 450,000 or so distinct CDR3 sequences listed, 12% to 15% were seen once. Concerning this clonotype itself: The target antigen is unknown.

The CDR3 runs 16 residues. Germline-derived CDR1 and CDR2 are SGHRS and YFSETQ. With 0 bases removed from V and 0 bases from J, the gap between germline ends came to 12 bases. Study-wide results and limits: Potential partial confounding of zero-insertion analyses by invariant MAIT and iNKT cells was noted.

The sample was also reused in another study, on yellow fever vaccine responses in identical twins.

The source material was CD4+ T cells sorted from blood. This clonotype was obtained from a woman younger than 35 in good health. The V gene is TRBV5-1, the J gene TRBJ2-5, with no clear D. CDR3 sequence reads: CASSLVSPGHQETQYF. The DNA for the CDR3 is TGCGCCAGCAGCTTGGTGTCGCCAGGCCACCAAGAGACCCAGTACTTC.